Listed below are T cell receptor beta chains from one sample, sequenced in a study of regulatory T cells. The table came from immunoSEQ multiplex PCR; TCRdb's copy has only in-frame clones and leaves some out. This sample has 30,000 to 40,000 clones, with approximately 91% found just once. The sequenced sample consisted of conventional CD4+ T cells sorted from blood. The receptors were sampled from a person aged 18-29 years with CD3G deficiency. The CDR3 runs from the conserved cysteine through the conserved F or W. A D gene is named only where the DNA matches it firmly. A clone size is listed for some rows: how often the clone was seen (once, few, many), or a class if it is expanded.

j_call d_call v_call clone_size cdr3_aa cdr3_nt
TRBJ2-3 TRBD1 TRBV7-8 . CASSSQGVGTQYF TGTGCCAGCAGCTCCCAGGGGGTTGGTACGCAGTATTTT
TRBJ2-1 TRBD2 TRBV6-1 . CASSEPTSVSKQFF TGTGCCAGCAGTGAACCTACTAGCGTCTCAAAGCAGTTCTTC
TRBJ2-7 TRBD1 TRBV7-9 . CASSLDREHEQYF TGTGCCAGCAGCTTGGACAGGGAGCACGAGCAGTACTTC
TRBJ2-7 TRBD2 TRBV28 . CASSPGGRRNEQYF TGTGCCAGCAGTCCGGGAGGCCGACGGAACGAGCAGTACTTC
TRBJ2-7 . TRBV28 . CASSSPGHQYEQYF TGTGCCAGCAGTTCACCGGGACACCAATACGAGCAGTACTTC
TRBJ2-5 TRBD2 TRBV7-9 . CASSLWTSGQETQYF TGTGCCAGCAGCTTGTGGACTAGCGGCCAAGAGACCCAGTACTTC
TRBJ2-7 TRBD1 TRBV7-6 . CASSPGQGVGEQYF TGTGCCAGCAGCCCGGGACAGGGGGTGGGAGAGCAGTACTTC
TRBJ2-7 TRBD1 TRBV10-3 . CAISPGQGRYEQYF TGTGCCATCAGTCCGGGACAGGGTCGTTACGAGCAGTACTTC
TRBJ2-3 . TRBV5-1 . CASSPTGDTQYF TGCGCCAGCAGCCCTACAGGGGATACGCAGTATTTT
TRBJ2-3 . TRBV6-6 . CASSSFRADTQYF TGTGCCAGCAGCTCGTTTAGGGCAGATACGCAGTATTTT
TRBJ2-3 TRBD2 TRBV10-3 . CATSSGGAVDTQYF TGTGCCACCTCCTCGGGAGGGGCGGTAGATACGCAGTATTTT
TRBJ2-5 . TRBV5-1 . CASSFLGGTQYF TGCGCCAGCAGCTTTTTGGGGGGGACCCAGTACTTC
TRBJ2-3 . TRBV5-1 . CASSFADTQYF TGCGCCAGCAGCTTTGCGGATACGCAGTATTTT
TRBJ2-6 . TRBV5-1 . CASSLRSGPNSGANVLTF TGCGCCAGCAGCTTGCGATCGGGACCGAACTCTGGGGCCAACGTCCTGACTTTC
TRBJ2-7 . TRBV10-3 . CAIRPSLGDEQYF TGTGCCATCCGACCCTCACTCGGGGACGAGCAGTACTTC
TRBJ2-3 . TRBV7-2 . CASSLQGGTQYF TGTGCCAGCAGCTTACAGGGGGGTACGCAGTATTTT
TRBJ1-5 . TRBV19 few CASSIVAGGNQPQHF TGTGCCAGTAGTATAGTGGCAGGGGGCAATCAGCCCCAGCATTTT
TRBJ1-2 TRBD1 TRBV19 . CASSSTGTGYGYTF TGTGCCAGTAGTTCGACAGGGACGGGCTATGGCTACACCTTC
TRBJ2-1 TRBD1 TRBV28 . CASSRNSWGQGAVDEQFF TGTGCCAGCAGTCGAAACTCTTGGGGACAGGGGGCCGTGGATGAGCAGTTCTTC
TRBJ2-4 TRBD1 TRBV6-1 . CASSQGGFGAKNIQYF TGTGCCAGCAGTCAAGGGGGCTTTGGGGCCAAAAACATTCAGTACTTC
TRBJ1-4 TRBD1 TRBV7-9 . CASSQGASNEKLFF TGTGCCAGCAGCCAGGGGGCATCTAATGAAAAACTGTTTTTT
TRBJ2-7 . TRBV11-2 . CASSLVGVASEQYF TGTGCCAGCAGCTTAGTCGGGGTTGCCTCCGAGCAGTACTTC
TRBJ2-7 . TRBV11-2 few CASSLERGAEQYF TGTGCCAGCAGCTTAGAGCGGGGAGCCGAGCAGTACTTC
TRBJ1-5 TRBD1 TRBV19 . CASTLTGGVQPQHF TGTGCCAGTACCTTGACAGGGGGCGTCCAGCCCCAGCATTTT